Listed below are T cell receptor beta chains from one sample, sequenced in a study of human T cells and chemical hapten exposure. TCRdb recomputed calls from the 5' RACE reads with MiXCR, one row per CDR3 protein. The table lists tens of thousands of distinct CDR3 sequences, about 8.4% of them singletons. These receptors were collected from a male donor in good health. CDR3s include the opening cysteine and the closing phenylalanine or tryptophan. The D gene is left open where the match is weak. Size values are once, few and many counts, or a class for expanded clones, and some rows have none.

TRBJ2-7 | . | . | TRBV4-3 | TGCGCCAGCAGCCAAGAGGGGCCCGGCTACGAGCAGTACTTC | CASSQEGPGYEQYF
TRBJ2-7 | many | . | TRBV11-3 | TGTGCCAGCAGCTTAGACACTAGCTACGAGCAGTACTTC | CASSLDTSYEQYF
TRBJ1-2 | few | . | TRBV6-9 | TGTGCCAGCAGCCCGGAGGGATCTAACTATGGCTACACCTTC | CASSPEGSNYGYTF
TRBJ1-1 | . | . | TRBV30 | TGTGCCTGCCCTACAGGGAGCACTGAAGCTTTCTTT | CACPTGSTEAFF
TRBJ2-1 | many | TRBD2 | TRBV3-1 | TGTGCCAGCAGCCCTAATAGCGGGGCCTTCTACAATGAGCAGTTCTTC | CASSPNSGAFYNEQFF
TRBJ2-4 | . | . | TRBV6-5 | TGTGCCACCCGCGGATCGGGGGCCAAAAACATTCAGTACTTC | CATRGSGAKNIQYF
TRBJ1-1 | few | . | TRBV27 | TGTGCCAGCAGTTTGACGACGAACACTGAAGCTTTCTTT | CASSLTTNTEAFF
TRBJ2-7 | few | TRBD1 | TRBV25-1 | TGTGCCAGCAGGACGGGACAGGTCCCCTACGAGCAGTACTTC | CASRTGQVPYEQYF
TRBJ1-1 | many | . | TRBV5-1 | TGCGCCAGCAGCGGACGTCCGAACACTGAAGCTTTCTTT | CASSGRPNTEAFF
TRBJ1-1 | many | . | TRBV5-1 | TGCGCCAGCAGCCAACAGGGCTTCACTGAAGCTTTCTTT | CASSQQGFTEAFF
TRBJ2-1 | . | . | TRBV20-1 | TGCAGTGCTATAGGAGGGGGGGCTTCCTACAATGAGCAGTTCTTC | CSAIGGGASYNEQFF
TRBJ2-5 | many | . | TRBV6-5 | TGTGCCAGCAGTTACTCAACCAATGTCGAGACCCAGTACTTC | CASSYSTNVETQYF
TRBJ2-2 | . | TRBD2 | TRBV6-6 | TGTGCCAGCAGTTACTTACCGGGACTAGCGGGAGAGGCGAACACCGGGGAGCTGTTTTTT | CASSYLPGLAGEANTGELFF
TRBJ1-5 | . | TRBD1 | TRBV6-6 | TGTGCCAGCAGTTATCAACCTGACAGGGATGGAAATCAGCCCCAGCATTTT | CASSYQPDRDGNQPQHF
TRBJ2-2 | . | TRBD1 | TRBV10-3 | TGTGCCATCAGCCAGGGGGATGGGAACACCGGGGAGCTGTTTTTT | CAISQGDGNTGELFF
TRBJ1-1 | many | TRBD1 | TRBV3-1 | TGTGCCAGCAGCCCCTTTCAACAGGGGAGGCGGACTGAAGCTTTCTTT | CASSPFQQGRRTEAFF
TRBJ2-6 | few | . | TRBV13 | TGTGCCAGCAGCTTAGGAGGGCACGGAGCCAACGTCCTGACTTTC | CASSLGGHGANVLTF
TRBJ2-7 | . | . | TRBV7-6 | TGTGCCAGCAGCTCCGGCGAGGAGCAGTACTTC | CASSSGEEQYF
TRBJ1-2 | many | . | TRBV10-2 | TGCGCCAGCAGTGAGGGAATTCAGGGAGGATTGACCTATGGCTACACCTTC | CASSEGIQGGLTYGYTF
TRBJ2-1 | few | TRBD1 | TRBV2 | TGTGCCAGCAGGGGGCAGGGGGCTACCTACAATGAGCAGTTCTTC | CASRGQGATYNEQFF
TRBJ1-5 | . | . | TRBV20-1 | TGCAGTGCTCCCGCAGGAAACAGCAATCAGCCCCAGCATTTT | CSAPAGNSNQPQHF
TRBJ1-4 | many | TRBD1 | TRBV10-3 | TGTGCCATCAGTGCGGGACAGGGGATAACTAATGAAAAACTGTTTTTT | CAISAGQGITNEKLFF
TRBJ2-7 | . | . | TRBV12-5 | TGTGCTAGTGGTAAAGAGGTTTACGAGCAGTACTTC | CASGKEVYEQYF
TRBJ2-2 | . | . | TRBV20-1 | TGCAGTGCACAGACCCATTTCGTCCCCAACACCGGGGAGCTGTTTTTT | CSAQTHFVPNTGELFF
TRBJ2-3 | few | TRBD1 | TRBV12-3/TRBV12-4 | TGTGCCAGCAGTTTAGAGGGGACAGGCACAGATACGCAGTATTTT | CASSLEGTGTDTQYF
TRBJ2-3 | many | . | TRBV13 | TGTGCCAGCAGCTTCACAGATACGCAGTATTTT | CASSFTDTQYF
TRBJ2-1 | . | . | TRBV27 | TGTGCCAGCAGTTTAGAGGGCAGGGATAGAGATGAGCAGTTCTTC | CASSLEGRDRDEQFF
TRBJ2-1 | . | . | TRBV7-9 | TGTGCCAGCAGCTCCCAGGGTACCGCGCCTCGAGGCTACAATGAGCAGTTCTTC | CASSSQGTAPRGYNEQFF
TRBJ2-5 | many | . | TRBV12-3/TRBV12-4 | TGTGCCAGCAGTTTAGGGCCTCAAGAGACCCAGTACTTC | CASSLGPQETQYF
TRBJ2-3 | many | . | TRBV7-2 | TGTGCCAGCAGCCGGGAGACAGATACGCAGTATTTT | CASSRETDTQYF
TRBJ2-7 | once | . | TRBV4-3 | TGCGCCAGCAGCCAAGGTCTGTCCTACGAGCAGTACTTC | CASSQGLSYEQYF
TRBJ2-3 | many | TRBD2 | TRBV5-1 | TGCGCCAGCAGCTTGAATCGGGGGGGGAGTCGCGCAGATACGCAGTATTTT | CASSLNRGGSRADTQYF
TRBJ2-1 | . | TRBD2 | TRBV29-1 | TGCAGCGTTGTGCGGGGGGGCCTTAATGAGCAGTTCTTC | CSVVRGGLNEQFF
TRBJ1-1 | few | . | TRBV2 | TGTGCCAGCACTGATGGGGGCGCGGACACTGAAGCTTTCTTT | CASTDGGADTEAFF
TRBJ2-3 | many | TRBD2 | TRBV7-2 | TGTGCCAGCAGCTTAGAAGGCGGCGGGAGTTGGGGCACAGATACGCAGTATTTT | CASSLEGGGSWGTDTQYF
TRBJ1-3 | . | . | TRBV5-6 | TGTGCCAGCAGATCCAAGGGGGTCAGGCGCTCTGGAAACACCATATATTTT | CASRSKGVRRSGNTIYF
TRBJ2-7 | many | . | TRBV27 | TGTGCCAGCGCTCCGAATCGGGGATTGCCCTACGAGCAGTACTTC | CASAPNRGLPYEQYF
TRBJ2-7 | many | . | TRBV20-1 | TGCAGTGCCGGAAGTGCTAGGGACGGAGCCTACGAGCAGTACTTC | CSAGSARDGAYEQYF
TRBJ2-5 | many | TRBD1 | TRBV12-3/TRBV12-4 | TGTGCCAGCAGTTTAGCCCGGACAGGGCGCCAAGAGACCCAGTACTTC | CASSLARTGRQETQYF
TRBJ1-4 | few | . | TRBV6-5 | TGTGCCAGCAGCTCCACCGGGGGCCTTAATGAAAAACTGTTTTTT | CASSSTGGLNEKLFF